This passage covers 14 T cell receptor beta chains from one sample sequenced in a study of blood T cell repertoires in COVID-19. Profiled with immunoSEQ multiplex PCR; TCRdb holds only in-frame clones, not every one. The sample lists hundreds of thousands of clones, roughly 86% occurring once. The sample was peripheral blood. Receptors were obtained from a woman between 65 and 79 years old with COVID-19, enrolled during active disease.

This clone was seen a few times. The V and J genes are TRBV6-5 and TRBJ2-7, with 10 bases lining up with TRBD1. CDR3 size: 15 residues. V gave up 6 bases and J gave up 0 bases; unmatched junction bases: 5. Germline-derived CDR1 and CDR2 are MNHEY and SVGAGI. CDR3 DNA sequence: TGTGCCAGCAGACCCCGGACAGGGGGCTCCTACGAGCAGTACTTC. It yields the protein CASRPRTGGSYEQYF.

This clone was recorded once. The V gene is TRBV5-1, the J gene TRBJ2-1; TRBD1 matches 7 bases. In germline, CDR1 is SGHRS, CDR2 YFSETQ. This CDR3 has 16 amino acids. The ends lost 7 bases at V and 5 bases at J; junction bases unmatched: 15. The CDR3 sequence is CASRRIEQGDHNEQFF. CDR3 DNA: TGCGCCAGCCGCCGGATCGAGCAGGGGGACCACAATGAGCAGTTCTTC.

This rearrangement joins TRBV5-1 to TRBJ1-2; 9 positions agree with TRBD1. CDR1 and CDR2 from the germline V gene are SGHRS and YFSETQ. V trimming: 4 bases; J trimming: 8 bases; junction bases outside the gene matches: 9. This CDR3 comprises 14 residues. This CDR3 reads CASSGYGQGHGYTF. The DNA of the CDR3 is TGCGCCAGCAGCGGATATGGACAGGGGCACGGCTACACCTTC.

This chain connects TRBV7-6 to TRBJ2-3, with 14 bases that match TRBD2. The CDR3 sequence is 15 residues long. The V segment lost 5 bases and the J segment 10 bases; nucleotides outside the gene matches: 8. CDR1 and CDR2 from the germline V gene are SGHVS and FNYEAQ. DNA of the CDR3: TGTGCCAGCAGCCCAGGGACTAGCGGGGGAAACGCGCAGTATTTT. Its protein is CASSPGTSGGNAQYF.

Of note for this clone: One end of the junction varies from germline; a read error may be responsible. V is TRBV7-2 and J is TRBJ2-5, with TRBD2 identical over 7 bases. Germline loops: CDR1 SGHTA, CDR2 FQGNSA. CDR3 length: 16 residues. The CDR3 DNA follows: TGTGCCAGCAGCCTAGCCTCCCGGGGGAGGGGAAAGACCCAGTACTTC. It codes for CASSLASRGRGKTQYF.

The rearrangement links TRBV7-8 to TRBJ1-1; perhaps TRBD1 as D (6 bases). CDR1 is SGHVS, CDR2 FQNEAQ, per germline. The germline V and J ends were trimmed by 3 bases and 5 bases, with 16 bases remaining between them. The CDR3 contains 15 residues. The CDR3 DNA sequence: TGTGCCAGCAGCTTGTCAGGACAGACCAGGACTGAAGCTTTCTTT. Amino acid sequence: CASSLSGQTRTEAFF.

The chain links TRBV24-1 to TRBJ1-1; no clear D. Germline V gene sequence: CDR1 KGHDR, CDR2 SFDVKD. V lost 0 bases, J lost 12 bases, and 13 bases lay in between. This CDR3 has 13 amino acids. CDR3 nucleotide sequence: TGTGCCACCAGTGATTTGGCCGGCGGTAGATCTTTCTTT. It encodes CATSDLAGGRSFF.

The rearrangement links TRBV3-1 (or the pseudogene TRBV3-2) to TRBJ1-1; D uncertain. This CDR3 comprises 14 residues. CDR1 and CDR2 from the germline V gene are LGHDT and YNNKEL (reference sequence). Trimming pared 1 base from V and 4 bases from J, leaving 10 bases between. CDR3 protein: CASSQVRGFTEAFF. CDR3 DNA sequence: TGTGCCAGCAGCCAAGTGCGGGGATTCACTGAAGCTTTCTTT.

The genes are TRBV18 and TRBJ1-1; 7 bases are a match to TRBD1. Germline assignment: CDR1 KGHSH and CDR2 LQKENI. The CDR3 loop spans 17 amino acids. V was pared by 3 bases and J by 4 bases, with 14 bases of the junction left unmatched. This CDR3 reads CASSPTLLGQAPTEAFF. The CDR3 DNA reads TGTGCCAGCTCACCTACTTTACTTGGACAGGCTCCCACTGAAGCTTTCTTT.

The chain carries TRBV2 and TRBJ2-7; weak D call: TRBD2 (5 bases). CDR3 size: 11 residues. Looked up from germline, CDR1 is SNHLY and CDR2 is FYNNEI. Trimming took off 3 bases at V and 13 bases at J, with 13 bases between the two ends. The CDR3 DNA is TGTGCCAGCAGTGAGGCGCGCTCGGGATACTTC. This codes for CASSEARSGYF.

The chain carries TRBV7-9 and TRBJ2-3, with a tentative D call TRBD2 (6 bases). Germline assignment: CDR1 SEHNR and CDR2 FQNEAQ (reference sequence). Trimming removed 7 bases from V and 2 bases from J, with 13 bases in between. CDR3 size: 14 residues. CDR3 in DNA: TGTGCCAGCACCGTCGCGGGGCCCACAGATACGCAGTATTTT. The encoded protein is CASTVAGPTDTQYF.

The chain recombines TRBV9 with TRBJ1-4; 10 bases line up with TRBD1. Germline V lookup: CDR1 SGDLS, CDR2 YYNGEE. The trim removed 4 bases at V and 7 bases at J, leaving 7 bases unmatched. This CDR3 region has 15 residues. CDR3 region: CASSSSGTGAEKLFF. DNA for the CDR3: TGTGCCAGCAGCTCCTCCGGGACAGGGGCTGAAAAACTGTTTTTT. Filled out from reference TRBV9 and TRBJ1-4, the complete variable domain reads DSGVTQTPKHLITATGQRVTLRCSPRSGDLSVYWYQQSLDQGLQFLIQYYNGEERAKGNILERFSAQQFPDLHSELNLSSLELGDSALYFCASSSSGTGAEKLFFGSGTQLSVL.

The chain is built from TRBV19 and TRBJ1-4; 7 nucleotides line up with TRBD1. V was pared by 4 bases and J by 7 bases, with 6 bases of the junction left unmatched. This CDR3 is built from 14 residues. The germline V gene has CDR1 LNHDA and CDR2 SQIVND (reference sequence). CDR3 amino acids: CASSTRDRREKLFF. CDR3 bases: TGTGCCAGTAGTACCCGGGACAGACGTGAAAAACTGTTTTTT. Together with reference TRBV19 and TRBJ1-4, the CDR3 gives the full variable domain: DGGITQSPKYLFRKEGQNVTLSCEQNLNHDAMYWYRQDPGQGLRLIYYSQIVNDFQKGDIAEGYSVSREKKESFPLTVTSAQKNPTAFYLCASSTRDRREKLFFGSGTQLSVL.

This clone occurred a few times. This chain links TRBV11-2 with TRBJ2-7; 8 bases match TRBD2. The trim removed 1 base at V and 4 bases at J, leaving 6 bases unmatched. Per germline, CDR1 SGHAT and CDR2 FQNNGV. The CDR3 runs to 15 residues. The CDR3 region has the DNA TGTGCCAGCAGCTTAGCGGGAGGGGGGCAATACGAGCAGTACTTC. Translation: CASSLAGGGQYEQYF.